This T cell receptor (beta chain) stems from a study of T cell repertoires in cytomegalovirus infection. Study as a whole: CMV epitopes that were recently identified and HLA-C-restricted were used alongside well-studied HLA-B-restricted ones. It can be stated that public TCR beta signatures indicated CMV infection as well as a matching HLA type. Overall study results and limits: Dominating the ex vivo response were HLA-C-restricted CMV-specific TCR beta clonotypes.

In germline, CDR1 is MGHRA, CDR2 YSYEKL. The CDR3 runs to 14 residues. V lost 0 bases to trimming and J lost 1 base, with 6 bases between them. As for this clonotype: Its antigen is undetermined.

TCRdb ran MiXCR on the reads and lists one entry per CDR3 protein. The repertoire holds roughly 80,000 distinct CDR3 sequences, with roughly 39% as singletons. Material: CD8+ T cells from cultured PBMCs, obtained from culture after CMV antigen stimulation. The V gene is TRBV4-1, the J gene TRBJ1-1; D uncertain. The clonotype originates from a human donor in good health (CMV status not recorded). Some clones in this sample may be carry-over from other donors' samples. The DNA for the CDR3 is TGCGCCAGCAGCCAAGATTCGGAGAACACTGAAGCTTTCTTT. The encoded protein is CASSQDSENTEAFF.